This T cell receptor (beta chain) was obtained from a study of human T cells and chemical hapten exposure. TCRdb passed the RACE reads through MiXCR, listing each CDR3 protein once. Among around 85,000 distinct CDR3 sequences listed, roughly 13% were seen once. This clonotype was counted at least ten times. This CDR3 is 16 amino acids long. Germline V gene data show CDR1 as SGHRS and CDR2 as YFSETQ. The V gene lost 6 bases and the J gene lost 4 bases, with 19 bases spanning the gap. Time point indicated: patch test 3, about 24 weeks after DPC sensitization. Treatment here: therapeutic diphenylcyclopropenone sensitization with weekly scalp DPC.

The receptor was derived from a woman between 50 and 59 years old with alopecia areata. Some clones in this sample may be carry-over from other donors' samples. The sample was whole blood, taken in connection with sensitization to the hapten diphenylcyclopropenone (DPC). The chain carries TRBV5-1 and TRBJ2-2, with TRBD1 as a possible D gene (6 bases). The DNA of the CDR3 is TGCGCCAGCAATAAAAACACAGGGTCAAGCACCGGGGAGCTGTTTTTT. The encoded protein is CASNKNTGSSTGELFF.